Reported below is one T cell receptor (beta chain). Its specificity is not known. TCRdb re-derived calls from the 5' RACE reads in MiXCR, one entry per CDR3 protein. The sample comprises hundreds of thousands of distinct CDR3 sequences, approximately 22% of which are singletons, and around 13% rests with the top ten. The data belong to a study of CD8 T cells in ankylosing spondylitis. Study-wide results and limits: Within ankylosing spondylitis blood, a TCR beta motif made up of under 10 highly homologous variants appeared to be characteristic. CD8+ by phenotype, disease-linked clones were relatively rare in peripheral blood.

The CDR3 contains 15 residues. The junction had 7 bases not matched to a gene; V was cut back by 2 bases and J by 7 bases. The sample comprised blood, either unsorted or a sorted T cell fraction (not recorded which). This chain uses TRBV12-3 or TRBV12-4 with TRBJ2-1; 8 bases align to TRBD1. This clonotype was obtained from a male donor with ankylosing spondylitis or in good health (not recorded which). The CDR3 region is CASSLSPGGWNEQFF. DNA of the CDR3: TGTGCCAGCAGTTTATCCCCAGGGGGCTGGAATGAGCAGTTCTTC.